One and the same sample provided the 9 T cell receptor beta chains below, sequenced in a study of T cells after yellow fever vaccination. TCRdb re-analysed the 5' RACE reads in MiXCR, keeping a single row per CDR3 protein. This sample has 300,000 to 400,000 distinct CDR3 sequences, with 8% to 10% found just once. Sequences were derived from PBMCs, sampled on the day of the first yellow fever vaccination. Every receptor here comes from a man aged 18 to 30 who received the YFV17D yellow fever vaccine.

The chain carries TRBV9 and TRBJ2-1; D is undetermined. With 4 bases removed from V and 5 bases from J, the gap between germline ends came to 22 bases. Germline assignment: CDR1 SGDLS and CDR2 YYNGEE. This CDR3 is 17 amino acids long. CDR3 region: CASSLEHVAYGDNEQFF. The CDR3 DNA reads TGTGCCAGCAGCTTAGAGCACGTGGCCTATGGGGACAATGAGCAGTTCTTC.

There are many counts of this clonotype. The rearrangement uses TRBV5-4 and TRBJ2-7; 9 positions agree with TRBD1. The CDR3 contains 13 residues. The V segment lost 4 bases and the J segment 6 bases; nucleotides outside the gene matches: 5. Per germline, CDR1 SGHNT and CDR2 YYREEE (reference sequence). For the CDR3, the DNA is TGTGCCAGCAGCCGGGACAGGGAAGGCGAGCAGTACTTC. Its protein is CASSRDREGEQYF.

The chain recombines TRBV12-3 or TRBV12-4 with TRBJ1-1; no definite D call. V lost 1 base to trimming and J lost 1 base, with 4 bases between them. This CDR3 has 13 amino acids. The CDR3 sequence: CASSLDENTEAFF. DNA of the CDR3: TGTGCCAGCAGTTTAGATGAGAACACTGAAGCTTTCTTT.

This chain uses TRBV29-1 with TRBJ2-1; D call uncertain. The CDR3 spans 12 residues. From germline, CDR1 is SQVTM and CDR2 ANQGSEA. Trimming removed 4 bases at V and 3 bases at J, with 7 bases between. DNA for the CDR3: TGCAGCGTTGTTGGCGGCTACAATGAGCAGTTCTTC. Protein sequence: CSVVGGYNEQFF.

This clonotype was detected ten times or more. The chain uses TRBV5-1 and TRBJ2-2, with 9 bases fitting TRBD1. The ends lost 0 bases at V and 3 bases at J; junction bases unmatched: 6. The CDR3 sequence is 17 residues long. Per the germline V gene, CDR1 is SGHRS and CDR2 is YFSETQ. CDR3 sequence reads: CASSLAGTGTYTGELFF. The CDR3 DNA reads TGCGCCAGCAGCTTGGCCGGGACAGGGACGTACACCGGGGAGCTGTTTTTT.

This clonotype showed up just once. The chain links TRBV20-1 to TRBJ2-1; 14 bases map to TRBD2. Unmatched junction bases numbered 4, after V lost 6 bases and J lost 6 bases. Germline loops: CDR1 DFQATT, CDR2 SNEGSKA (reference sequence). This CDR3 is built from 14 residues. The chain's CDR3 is CSAGTSGRLNEQFF. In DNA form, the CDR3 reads TGCAGTGCGGGGACTAGCGGGAGACTCAATGAGCAGTTCTTC.

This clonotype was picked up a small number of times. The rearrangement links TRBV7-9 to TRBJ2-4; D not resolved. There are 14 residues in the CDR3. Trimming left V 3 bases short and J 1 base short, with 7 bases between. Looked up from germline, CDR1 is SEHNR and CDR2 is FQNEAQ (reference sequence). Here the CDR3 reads CASSFGVAKNIQYF. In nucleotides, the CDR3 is TGTGCCAGCAGCTTTGGAGTGGCCAAAAACATTCAGTACTTC.

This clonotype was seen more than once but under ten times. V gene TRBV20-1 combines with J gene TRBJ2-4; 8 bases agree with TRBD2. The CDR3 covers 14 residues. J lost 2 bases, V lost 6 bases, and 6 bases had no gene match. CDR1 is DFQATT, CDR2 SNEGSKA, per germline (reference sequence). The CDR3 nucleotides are TGCAGTGCGCACGGGGGGGCGTCCAAAAACATTCAGTACTTC. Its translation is CSAHGGASKNIQYF.

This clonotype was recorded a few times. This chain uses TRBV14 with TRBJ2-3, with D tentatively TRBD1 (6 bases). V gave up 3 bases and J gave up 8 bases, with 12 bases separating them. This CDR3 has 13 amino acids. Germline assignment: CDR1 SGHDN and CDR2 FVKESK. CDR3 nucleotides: TGTGCCAGCAGCCAGCCCAGGGGCGGTACGCAGTATTTT. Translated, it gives CASSQPRGGTQYF. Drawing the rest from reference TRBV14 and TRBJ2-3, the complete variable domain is EAGVTQFPSHSVIEKGQTVTLRCDPISGHDNLYWYRRVMGKEIKFLLHFVKESKQDESGMPNNRFLAERTGGTYSTLKVQPAELEDSGVYFCASSQPRGGTQYFGPGTRLTVL.